One sample yielded the 19 T cell receptor beta chains listed below, sequenced in a study of T cell responses to AZD1222 COVID-19 vaccine (dated by TCRdb to the early 2020s). What the time point label conveys for this sample: baseline before first vaccination. Library generation was performed with the immunoSEQ multiplex PCR assay. Held by TCRdb, this immuneACCESS table contains in-frame sequences only and omits some clones. Under half of the omission traces to an unresolved V gene where checked; the cause of the rest is unknown. Present in this sample are approximately 110,000 clones, roughly 82% of which were seen just once. The top ten hold around 5% of the sample. Sample: peripheral blood, taken on day 0 of AZD1222 vaccination. The source of these receptors is an adult in good health.

V gene TRBV19 combines with J gene TRBJ1-2; no firm D call. This CDR3 has 13 amino acids. Germline CDR1 is LNHDA and CDR2 is SQIVND (reference sequence). V was cut by 0 bases and J by 2 bases, with 4 bases left in between. This chain's CDR3 is CASSIERNYGYTF. The CDR3 DNA follows: TGTGCCAGTAGTATAGAGCGGAACTATGGCTACACCTTC.

This chain connects TRBV7-9 to TRBJ2-1; 7 bases agree with TRBD2. CDR1 and CDR2 (germline): SEHNR, FQNEAQ (reference sequence). The CDR3 length is 17 residues. Trimming at V came to 5 bases and at J to 3 bases, leaving 13 bases not matched to a gene. The CDR3 DNA is TGTGCCAGCAGCGCCAGCTTGAAGCGGGGCCTCTACAATGAGCAGTTCTTC. The encoded protein is CASSASLKRGLYNEQFF.

This clone was picked up one time. As DNA, the CDR3 is TGTGCCAGCAGCCAAACGACAGGGGATTCACCCCTCCACTTT. Protein product: CASSQTTGDSPLHF. The chain couples TRBV3-1 (or the pseudogene TRBV3-2) to TRBJ1-6, with TRBD1 matching 8 bases. Trimming cost V 2 bases and J 8 bases; bases outside gene matches: 2. The germline V gene has CDR1 LGHDT and CDR2 YNNKEL (reference sequence). This CDR3 spans 14 amino acids.

The V gene is TRBV7-9, the J gene TRBJ1-3; perhaps TRBD1 as D (5 bases). The V end was cut by 4 bases, the J end by 4 bases, with 14 bases between. There are 15 residues in the CDR3. The germline gives CDR1 SEHNR, CDR2 FQNEAQ (reference sequence). The CDR3 loop is CASSSRGVYGNTIYF. The CDR3 nucleotides read TGTGCCAGCAGCTCCCGGGGGGTGTACGGAAACACCATATATTTT. The full variable domain, completed using reference TRBV7-9 and TRBJ1-3, is DTGVSQNPRHKITKRGQNVTFRCDPISEHNRLYWYRQTLGQGPEFLTYFQNEAQLEKSRLLSDRFSAERPKGSFSTLEIQRTEQGDSAMYLCASSSRGVYGNTIYFGEGSWLTVV.

V gene TRBV5-6 combines with J gene TRBJ1-2, with 8 positions matching TRBD1. This CDR3 has 14 residues. The V segment lost 4 bases and the J segment 2 bases; nucleotides outside the gene matches: 4. CDR1 is SGHDT, CDR2 YYEEEE, per germline. The CDR3 here is CASSPRQGNYGYTF. CDR3 sequence (DNA): TGTGCCAGCAGCCCGCGACAGGGGAACTATGGCTACACCTTC. Full variable domain (missing parts from reference TRBV5-6 and TRBJ1-2): DAGVTQSPTHLIKTRGQQVTLRCSPKSGHDTVSWYQQALGQGPQFIFQYYEEEERQRGNFPDRFSGHQFPNYSSELNVNALLLGDSALYLCASSPRQGNYGYTFGSGTRLTVV.

A single count supports this clone. The chain carries TRBV9 and TRBJ2-6; D gene ambiguous. CDR3 length: 13 residues. Germline CDR1 SGDLS, CDR2 YYNGEE. The germline V and J ends were trimmed by 5 bases and 0 bases, with 3 bases remaining between them. The CDR3 is CASRTSGANVLTF. CDR3 bases: TGTGCCAGCAGAACCTCTGGGGCCAACGTCCTGACTTTC. Combining the CDR3 with reference TRBV9 and TRBJ2-6 gives the whole variable domain DSGVTQTPKHLITATGQRVTLRCSPRSGDLSVYWYQQSLDQGLQFLIQYYNGEERAKGNILERFSAQQFPDLHSELNLSSLELGDSALYFCASRTSGANVLTFGAGSRLTVL.

The gene calls are TRBV7-2 and TRBJ1-2; D not resolved. Germline loops: CDR1 SGHTA, CDR2 FQGNSA. Trimming took off 1 base at V and 4 bases at J, with 4 bases between the two ends. The CDR3 is made up of 12 amino acids. The CDR3 region is CASSLVAYGYTF. The CDR3 nucleotides are TGTGCCAGCAGCTTAGTTGCCTATGGCTACACCTTC.

The rearrangement links TRBV15 to TRBJ1-1; TRBD1 aligns across 8 bases. Trimming took 9 bases from V and 5 from J; bases not matched to a gene: 11. Germline V gene sequence: CDR1 LNHNV, CDR2 YYDKDF (reference sequence). There are 14 residues in the CDR3. CDR3 amino acids: CATQGGAIGTEAFF. CDR3 bases: TGTGCCACACAGGGGGGGGCAATTGGGACTGAAGCTTTCTTT.

The J gene is TRBJ2-3, the V gene TRBV15; 7 nucleotides match TRBD1. The CDR3 has 18 amino acids. Germline lookup yields CDR1 LNHNV and CDR2 YYDKDF (reference sequence). Trimming removed 0 bases from V and 1 base from J; junction bases left unmatched: 10. CDR3 residues: CATSRDRSRGLGTDTQYF. DNA for the CDR3: TGTGCCACCAGCAGAGATCGGTCCAGGGGGTTGGGCACAGATACGCAGTATTTT. Filled out from reference TRBV15 and TRBJ2-3, the complete variable domain reads DAMVIQNPRYQVTQFGKPVTLSCSQTLNHNVMYWYQQKSSQAPKLLFHYYDKDFNNEADTPDNFQSRRPNTSFCFLDIRSPGLGDTAMYLCATSRDRSRGLGTDTQYFGPGTRLTVL.

This clone was observed once. This rearrangement joins TRBV2 to TRBJ2-1; 10 bases agree with TRBD1. J gave up 3 bases and V 7 bases, and 3 bases lay outside the gene matches. The CDR3 length is 14 residues. Germline CDR1 and CDR2: SNHLY and FYNNEI. CDR3 sequence reads: CASTRDRGYNEQFF. The CDR3 DNA is TGTGCCAGCACCCGGGACAGGGGCTACAATGAGCAGTTCTTC. The whole variable domain, remainder taken from reference TRBV2 and TRBJ2-1, is EPEVTQTPSHQVTQMGQEVILRCVPISNHLYFYWYRQILGQKVEFLVSFYNNEISEKSEIFDDQFSVERPDGSNFTLKIRSTKLEDSAMYFCASTRDRGYNEQFFGPGTRLTVL.

The V and J genes are TRBV23-1 and TRBJ1-4, with TRBD1 matching 9 bases. TRBV23-1 is given ORF status, its function remaining uncertain. This CDR3 is built from 18 residues. With V trimmed by 3 bases and J by 4 bases, 12 bases remained unmatched. The CDR3 coding sequence is TGCGCCAGCAGTCACCCCTTGGGGGGGACAGGGATTAATGAAAAACTGTTTTTT. It translates to CASSHPLGGTGINEKLFF.

This clone was picked up a small number of times. The V and J genes are TRBV10-3 and TRBJ1-5; TRBD1 matches at 7 bases. Germline assignment: CDR1 ENHRY and CDR2 SYGVKD. J gave up 2 bases and V 3 bases, and 4 bases lay outside the gene matches. The CDR3 is 15 residues long. The CDR3 coding sequence is TGTGCCATCAGTGATCATGGACAGGGCAATCAGCCCCAGCATTTT. It codes for CAISDHGQGNQPQHF.

This clone has only one observation. DNA for the CDR3: TGTGCCAGCAGTGAAGCGACAGGGGGTAATTCACCCCTCCACTTT. Its translation is CASSEATGGNSPLHF. J is TRBJ1-6 and V is TRBV6-1, with 9 bases that match TRBD1. With 0 bases clipped from V and 6 bases from J, the junction kept 0 bases outside the gene matches. The CDR3 length is 15 residues. Germline CDR1 and CDR2: MNHNS and SASEGT.

This chain uses TRBV18 with TRBJ1-5; 7 positions match TRBD1. Unmatched junction bases numbered 15, after V lost 6 bases and J lost 1 base. Per the germline V gene, CDR1 is KGHSH and CDR2 is LQKENI. The CDR3 is made up of 18 amino acids. The chain's CDR3 is CASSQTHGPDRSNQPQHF. The CDR3 DNA follows: TGTGCCAGCTCGCAAACTCATGGGCCGGACAGGAGCAATCAGCCCCAGCATTTT.

Only a few counts were recorded for this clone. V gene TRBV3-1 (or the pseudogene TRBV3-2) combines with J gene TRBJ2-7, with D unresolved. Per the germline V gene, CDR1 is LGHDT and CDR2 is YNNKEL (reference sequence). V was cut by 1 base and J by 4 bases, with 17 bases left in between. The CDR3 is made up of 16 amino acids. The CDR3 coding sequence is TGTGCCAGCAGCCAAGGAGGACCGGGCTTGAGGTACGAGCAGTACTTC. It specifies CASSQGGPGLRYEQYF.

The chain links TRBV5-4 to TRBJ2-7; 9 bases align to TRBD1. V shed 7 bases and J 4 bases; nucleotides not matched to a gene: 6. This CDR3 comprises 13 residues. Germline CDR1 is SGHNT and CDR2 is YYREEE (reference sequence). This chain's CDR3 is CASSTGGGYEQYF. The CDR3 nucleotides are TGTGCCAGCTCCACAGGGGGCGGGTACGAGCAGTACTTC. The full variable domain, its missing parts supplied by reference TRBV5-4 and TRBJ2-7, is ETGVTQSPTHLIKTRGQQVTLRCSSQSGHNTVSWYQQALGQGPQFIFQYYREEENGRGNFPPRFSGLQFPNYSSELNVNALELDDSALYLCASSTGGGYEQYFGPGTRLTVT.

The genes are TRBV5-6 and TRBJ1-4, with D unclear. Germline V lookup: CDR1 SGHDT, CDR2 YYEEEE. The CDR3 sequence is 15 residues long. The ends were cut back, 4 bases at V and 6 bases at J, with 16 bases in the middle. CDR3 in DNA: TGTGCCAGCAGCATGACGGCTTTGAGAGATGAAAAACTGTTTTTT. This translates into CASSMTALRDEKLFF.

The chain links TRBV6-5 to TRBJ2-2; D unresolved. This CDR3 has 15 residues. The germline V and J ends were trimmed by 0 bases and 0 bases, with 5 bases remaining between them. Germline loops: CDR1 MNHEY, CDR2 SVGAGI. This CDR3 reads CASSYSASNTGELFF. For the CDR3, the DNA is TGTGCCAGCAGTTACTCGGCGTCGAACACCGGGGAGCTGTTTTTT.

CDR3 sequence: CSVEGGRGVDTQYF. The CDR3 DNA reads as TGCAGCGTTGAGGGGGGGCGAGGGGTCGATACGCAGTATTTT. J is TRBJ2-3 and V is TRBV29-1, with D possibly TRBD2 on 7 matching bases. CDR3 length: 14 residues. V was trimmed by 3 bases and J by 6 bases, leaving 16 bases between them. Germline CDR1 SQVTM, CDR2 ANQGSEA.